This entry concerns a single T cell receptor (beta chain). Its antigen is not identified. CDR1 PRHDT and CDR2 FYEKMQ come from the germline V gene (reference sequence). Trimming left V 6 bases short and J 6 bases short, with 17 bases between. CDR3 length: 14 amino acids. 5'RACE with constant-segment primers built TCRalpha and TCRbeta cDNA libraries with UMIs. TCRdb redid the calling of the 5' RACE reads with MiXCR, one entry per CDR3 protein. The table lists 350,000 to 550,000 distinct CDR3 sequences, more than 15% of them singletons, with 20% to 25% in the top ten. The data were taken from a study of T-cell memory formation after mild COVID-19. Study summary: TCR clusters showed largely donor specificity.

General study results and limits: Among CD4+ contracting clones, most were CM and EM, and CD8+ ones EMRA. Among clones contracting day 15 to 85, CD4/CD8 was balanced, whereas later expanders leaned CD4+.

Material: PBMCs or a T cell subset sorted from them (not recorded which). The chain is built from TRBV13 and TRBJ1-1; D gene uncertain. The sequence was collected from a man between 18 and 29 years old who had mild COVID-19 (a few samples of this study predate the infection). Cell type and time point are not known. The CDR3: CASRTLGLNPEAFF. In DNA form, the CDR3 reads TGTGCCAGCAGGACGCTGGGGTTAAACCCTGAAGCTTTCTTT.